This TCR beta chain came from a study of cytomegalovirus exposure and HLA in healthy donors. Findings of the study overall: Of the V segments, some could not be distinguished, including TRBV6-2 and TRBV6-3, and were excluded. Solely CMV serostatus was available to characterize immune exposure. Cytomegalovirus association was assigned to approximately 160 TCR beta chains.

Note on this clone: Its target is unknown.

V was cut by 3 bases and J by 3 bases, with 15 bases left in between. Looked up from germline, CDR1 is GTSNPN and CDR2 is SVGIG (reference sequence). CDR3 length: 14 residues. PCR used 60 Vbeta primers and 13 Jbeta primers. In the authors' methods: About 88 million unique TCR beta chains, around 10 million of them shared, were counted by a later analysis. Some clones are missing from TCRdb's copy, which holds only in-frame ones; the method was immunoSEQ multiplex PCR. V and J calls and clone size follow that table, whereas D and trimming were derived from the DNA. The repertoire includes some 70,000 clones, around 70% of them detected once, and over 9.5% sits in the top ten.

Sequencing was performed on PBMCs. V usage is TRBV30 and J usage is TRBJ2-7; tentative D call: TRBD1 (5 bases). This TCR was recovered from a woman aged 25 to 39 in good health and CMV-seronegative. As DNA, the CDR3 is TGTGCCTGGAGATTAACTACAGGATTCTACGAGCAGTACTTC. This sequence encodes CAWRLTTGFYEQYF.